This TCR beta chain was captured in a study of cytomegalovirus exposure and HLA in healthy donors. Findings and caveats of the study: A later analysis found common viral pathogens apparently linked to several of the most significant clusters.

The PCR was carried out with 60 Vbeta primers and 13 Jbeta primers. Data came from immunoSEQ multiplex PCR; TCRdb stores just in-frame clones and leaves some out. This repertoire comprises just over 200,000 clones; its ten largest clones make up 0.9% to 1.4%. Germline CDR1 reads MRHNA; CDR2 reads SNTAGT. The V end was cut by 6 bases, the J end by 1 base, with 9 bases between. CDR3 size: 13 residues. Notes on this clone: Its cognate antigen is unknown.

The rearrangement joins TRBV6-4 to TRBJ1-1, with D uncertain. This clonotype was sampled from a girl aged 2-10 years in good health and CMV-seropositive. Sequencing was carried out using PBMCs. The CDR3 region has the DNA TGTGCCAGCAGACAAGAATCGAACACTGAAGCTTTCTTT. Amino acids: CASRQESNTEAFF.